Listed below are T cell receptor beta chains from one sample, sequenced in a study. In TCRdb, the RT-PCR reads were re-called with MiXCR into one record per CDR3 protein. Of about 680,000 distinct CDR3 sequences detected, about 14% appear once; the ten largest clones hold roughly 3.9%. What was sequenced was memory CD4+ T cells from blood. These receptors were obtained from a female donor in good health, serving as a healthy control. Both conserved end residues are part of each CDR3. The order of the fields is V gene, J gene, CDR3 protein.

V gene: TRBV6-2/TRBV6-3
J gene: TRBJ2-3
CDR3 protein: CASSRYGLAGVADTQYF

V gene: TRBV18
J gene: TRBJ1-1
CDR3 protein: CASSPDRGQNTEAFF

V gene: TRBV12-3/TRBV12-4
J gene: TRBJ1-1
CDR3 protein: CASTIGGGRLNTEAFF

V gene: TRBV7-9
J gene: TRBJ2-5
CDR3 protein: CASSFLAGKETQYF

V gene: TRBV30
J gene: TRBJ2-5
CDR3 protein: CAWSYGTQETQYF

V gene: TRBV15
J gene: TRBJ2-1
CDR3 protein: CATSSPPGQGSYNEQLF

V gene: TRBV5-1
J gene: TRBJ1-2
CDR3 protein: CASSSAEAAYGYTF

V gene: TRBV9
J gene: TRBJ2-3
CDR3 protein: CASSVEGSDTQYF

V gene: TRBV18
J gene: TRBJ2-1
CDR3 protein: CASSPPGVVSNEQFF

V gene: TRBV20-1
J gene: TRBJ2-2
CDR3 protein: CSALDSGRSTGELFF

V gene: TRBV5-6
J gene: TRBJ1-2
CDR3 protein: CASSLPNFGDGYTF

V gene: TRBV6-2/TRBV6-3
J gene: TRBJ2-6
CDR3 protein: CASSYGLAGGANVLTF

V gene: TRBV15
J gene: TRBJ1-4
CDR3 protein: CATATGLREKLFF

V gene: TRBV12-3/TRBV12-4
J gene: TRBJ1-2
CDR3 protein: CASSLRGDWHYGYTF

V gene: TRBV21-1
J gene: TRBJ1-5
CDR3 protein: CASNFRGDSNQPQHF

V gene: TRBV24-1
J gene: TRBJ2-3
CDR3 protein: CATSARGRGTDTQYF

V gene: TRBV6-6
J gene: TRBJ1-6
CDR3 protein: CASRPGQTNSPLHF

V gene: TRBV7-8
J gene: TRBJ1-1
CDR3 protein: CASSFYPNLDTEAFF

V gene: TRBV15
J gene: TRBJ1-1
CDR3 protein: CATSHDRNTEAFF

V gene: TRBV11-3
J gene: TRBJ2-3
CDR3 protein: CASSPQGGNTDTQYF

V gene: TRBV27
J gene: TRBJ2-2
CDR3 protein: CASKRAGNTGELFF

V gene: TRBV5-1
J gene: TRBJ1-2
CDR3 protein: CASSYDKLYGYTF

V gene: TRBV7-9
J gene: TRBJ2-2
CDR3 protein: CASSFGGTGELFF

V gene: TRBV20-1
J gene: TRBJ1-5
CDR3 protein: CSATQGGNQPQHF

V gene: TRBV5-1
J gene: TRBJ2-1
CDR3 protein: CASSLAVGANYNEQFF

V gene: TRBV6-6
J gene: TRBJ1-5
CDR3 protein: CASSYSTFNQPQHF

V gene: TRBV5-1
J gene: TRBJ2-1
CDR3 protein: CASSLVAGGINEQFF

V gene: TRBV27
J gene: TRBJ2-3
CDR3 protein: CASSSSFGTQYF

V gene: TRBV12-3/TRBV12-4
J gene: TRBJ1-1
CDR3 protein: CASTVNTEAFF

V gene: TRBV5-1
J gene: TRBJ2-5
CDR3 protein: CASSTGTGSQETQYF

V gene: TRBV7-9
J gene: TRBJ1-2
CDR3 protein: CASSSRDGGYTF

V gene: TRBV27
J gene: TRBJ1-2
CDR3 protein: CASRTGGFNYGYTF

V gene: TRBV7-2
J gene: TRBJ1-5
CDR3 protein: CASSLHYSNQPQHF

V gene: TRBV5-1
J gene: TRBJ1-2
CDR3 protein: CASSQDRIYGYTF

V gene: TRBV5-4
J gene: TRBJ2-1
CDR3 protein: CASSLGTNEQFF

V gene: TRBV15
J gene: TRBJ2-7
CDR3 protein: CATSTSGQGTYEQYF

V gene: TRBV7-3
J gene: TRBJ2-5
CDR3 protein: CASSLLAGQETQYF

V gene: TRBV15
J gene: TRBJ1-5
CDR3 protein: CATSRDRQPQHF

V gene: TRBV20-1
J gene: TRBJ2-3
CDR3 protein: CSASMLAGNTDTQYF

V gene: TRBV20-1
J gene: TRBJ2-3
CDR3 protein: CSASETSVLDTQYF

V gene: TRBV6-5
J gene: TRBJ2-3
CDR3 protein: CATSRESTDTQYF

V gene: TRBV6-5
J gene: TRBJ2-7
CDR3 protein: CACGQQTYEQYF

V gene: TRBV12-3/TRBV12-4
J gene: TRBJ2-1
CDR3 protein: CATVPLAEFYNEQFF

V gene: TRBV7-6
J gene: TRBJ2-2
CDR3 protein: CASSPGAQVPTGELFF

V gene: TRBV4-2
J gene: TRBJ1-4
CDR3 protein: CASRASSTATGEKLFF

V gene: TRBV6-5
J gene: TRBJ2-3
CDR3 protein: CASSYSKTLSTDTQYF

V gene: TRBV29-1
J gene: TRBJ2-7
CDR3 protein: CSADTSLEQYF

V gene: TRBV6-5
J gene: TRBJ2-7
CDR3 protein: CASSWTSGSDYEQYF

V gene: TRBV4-3
J gene: TRBJ2-6
CDR3 protein: CASSQETTNSGANVLTF

V gene: TRBV12-3/TRBV12-4
J gene: TRBJ1-5
CDR3 protein: CASSWQNQPQHF

V gene: TRBV7-9
J gene: TRBJ2-4
CDR3 protein: CASSLAGVGNIQYF

V gene: TRBV7-2
J gene: TRBJ1-1
CDR3 protein: CASSLERAAAAFF

V gene: TRBV5-1
J gene: TRBJ2-1
CDR3 protein: CASSSNGAYNEQFF